The clone carrying this T cell receptor beta chain was recorded at least ten times. In the original workflow: Clinicopathological groups of papillary thyroid cancer showed CDR3 differences that were used to build a distant-metastasis classifier. Through MiXCR, TCRdb re-clonotyped the PCR reads. TCRdb assigned the V and J calls; the authors' analysis was not used. The table lists tens of thousands of clones, 20% to 25% of them singletons. V lost 4 bases and J 0 bases, leaving 9 bases between the germline ends. CDR3 length: 14 residues. Germline V gene data show CDR1 as SGHRS and CDR2 as YFSETQ. This sample was taken from a study of metastatic and nonmetastatic thyroid tumors. As for the study in general: Blood and tumor or nodule tissue repertoires from malignant and benign thyroid patients were compared.

All patients reached thyroid surgery having received no treatment beforehand. The chain has TRBV5-1 and TRBJ2-3; a possible D gene is TRBD1 (5 bases). The clonotype originates from a female donor with papillary thyroid cancer or a benign thyroid nodule (not recorded which). Some clones in this sample may be carry-over from other donors' samples. What was sequenced was blood. Written as DNA, the CDR3 is TGCGCCAGCAGCAGAGACAGAAGCACAGATACGCAGTATTTT. Translating gives CASSRDRSTDTQYF.